These 8 T cell receptor beta chains were sequenced from one sample in a study of blood T cell repertoires in COVID-19. Repertoires were generated with immunoSEQ multiplex PCR, while TCRdb's copy carries only in-frame clones and drops some. This table has tens of thousands of clones, 88% appearing once. The source material was peripheral blood. The receptor source for this set is a human donor with active COVID-19. The donor label of this sample is uncertain.

The chain recombines TRBV7-9 with TRBJ2-2, with D possibly being TRBD2 (6 bases). This CDR3 has 14 residues. Germline values: CDR1 SEHNR, CDR2 FQNEAQ (reference sequence). V gave up 5 bases and J gave up 4 bases, with 11 bases separating them. CDR3 sequence reads: CASSDGSSTGELFF. CDR3 sequence (DNA): TGTGCCAGCAGCGACGGGAGTAGCACCGGGGAGCTGTTTTTT.

The chain has TRBV20-1 and TRBJ2-3; D remains unclear. Germline CDR1 reads DFQATT; CDR2 reads SNEGSKA (reference sequence). Deletions cut 3 bases from V and 6 bases from J, with 10 bases between. The CDR3 contains 12 residues. CDR3 bases: TGCAGTGCTAGTTTGCTACCCGATACGCAGTATTTT. Translation gives CSASLLPDTQYF.

The gene calls are TRBV7-2 and TRBJ2-5, with no clear D. V lost 4 bases and J lost 4, with 7 bases in between. Germline assignment: CDR1 SGHTA and CDR2 FQGNSA. The CDR3 totals 12 residues. The CDR3 here is CASSSHGETQYF. CDR3 in DNA: TGTGCCAGCAGCTCCCACGGAGAGACCCAGTACTTC.

For this clone: One end of the junction fails to match germline, which may point to a read error. CDR3 loop: CASSKGTSAKETQYF. The DNA of the CDR3 is TGTGCTAGCAGCAAAGGGACTAGCGCTAAAGAGACCCAGTACTTC. This chain links TRBV7-7 with TRBJ2-5; 10 positions agree with TRBD2. The CDR3 runs to 15 residues. The V gene's germline CDR1 is SSHAT and CDR2 FNYEAQ (reference sequence). The full variable domain, rest sourced from reference TRBV7-7 and TRBJ2-5, is GAGVSQSPRYKVTKRGQDVTLRCDPISSHATLYWYQQALGQGPEFLTYFNYEAQPDKSGLPSDRFSAERPEGSISTLTIQRTEQRDSAMYRCASSKGTSAKETQYFGPGTRLLVL.

This chain links TRBV11-3 with TRBJ2-5; TRBD2 matches at 8 bases. Germline CDR1 SGHNT, CDR2 YENEEA. Trimming removed 5 bases from V and 3 bases from J; junction bases left unmatched: 8. This CDR3 is built from 15 residues. CDR3 coding DNA: TGTGCCAGCAGCATCCGGGGGGGCTCCGAAGAGACCCAGTACTTC. It is translated as CASSIRGGSEETQYF.

V and J are TRBV5-6 and TRBJ2-7; 8 bases map to TRBD1. Germline trimming cut 4 bases from V and 1 base from J; bases unmatched to any gene: 1. Germline lookup yields CDR1 SGHDT and CDR2 YYEEEE. The CDR3 sequence is 13 residues long. The CDR3 region is CASSRDRSYEQYF. The CDR3 bases are TGTGCCAGCAGCCGGGACAGGTCCTACGAGCAGTACTTC. Complete variable domain (other parts from reference TRBV5-6 and TRBJ2-7): DAGVTQSPTHLIKTRGQQVTLRCSPKSGHDTVSWYQQALGQGPQFIFQYYEEEERQRGNFPDRFSGHQFPNYSSELNVNALLLGDSALYLCASSRDRSYEQYFGPGTRLTVT.

The genes are TRBV9 and TRBJ1-6; D is undetermined. V was trimmed by 2 bases and J by 5 bases, leaving 8 bases between them. CDR3 size: 14 residues. CDR1 is SGDLS, CDR2 YYNGEE, per germline. This CDR3 is CASSVREHNSPLHF. CDR3 in DNA: TGTGCCAGCAGCGTCCGGGAGCATAATTCACCCCTCCACTTT.

The chain couples TRBV5-1 to TRBJ2-7; perhaps TRBD1 as D (5 bases). The CDR3 runs 14 residues. The germline CDR1 and CDR2 sequences are SGHRS and YFSETQ. Trimming took off 4 bases at V and 7 bases at J, with 18 bases between the two ends. CDR3 nucleotide sequence: TGCGCCAGCAGCGCCTCGACAGTTCAAGTAGAGCAGTACTTC. Translated: CASSASTVQVEQYF.